The 23 T cell receptor beta chains presented below share a single source sample, sequenced in a study of Graves' ophthalmopathy and Graves' hyperthyroidism (dated by TCRdb to about 2018). This sample was sequenced with an Illumina HiSeq 2000. For repertoire sequencing, the TCR beta CDR3 regions were amplified from RNA transcripts. HTBI primers and the Qiagen OneStep RT-PCR kit were used in a first-round RT-PCR, which was followed by a second-round multiplex PCR, size selection and purification. The raw public data were reprocessed by TCRdb itself: fastp quality trimming at Q25, MiXCR clonotype calling, in-frame beta chains only. All rows with the same CDR3 protein become a single entry with the most common DNA and genes. For this sample the table gives 260,000 or so distinct CDR3 sequences, of which less than 55% were detected only once. Clones ranked in the top ten supply about half of the sample.

The sample consisted of peripheral blood. Receptor source: an adult man with Graves' ophthalmopathy.

With regard to this clonotype: The junction departs from germline at one end; a sequencing error may be responsible. V usage is TRBV7-3 and J usage is TRBJ2-5, with D maybe TRBD2 (5 bases). The CDR3 totals 16 residues. Germline V CDR1 and CDR2: SGHTA, FQGTGA. The CDR3 bases are TGCGCCAGCAGCCAAGACCCCCCTAGCCCGGGAGAGACCCAGTACTTC. It yields the protein CASSQDPPSPGETQYF. Looking up the rest from reference TRBV7-3 and TRBJ2-5 gives the full variable domain: GAGVSQTPSNKVTEKGKYVELRCDPISGHTALYWYRQSLGQGPEFLIYFQGTGAADDSGLPNDRFFAVRPEGSVSTLKIQRTERGDSAVYLCASSQDPPSPGETQYFGPGTRLLVL.

CDR3 coding DNA: TGTGCCAGCTCGGGGTACTTAAATTCACCCCTCCACTTT. It encodes CASSGYLNSPLHF. The chain uses TRBV9 and TRBJ1-6; D uncertain. V gave up 7 bases and J gave up 7 bases, with 12 bases separating them. Looked up from germline, CDR1 is SGDLS and CDR2 is YYNGEE. The CDR3 is made up of 13 amino acids.

The chain combines TRBV11-2 with TRBJ2-5; no clear D. The J call may be incorrect, as the DNA end agrees better with TRBJ2-1. This CDR3 is 12 amino acids long. The V gene's germline CDR1 is SGHAT and CDR2 FQNNGV. The CDR3 region has the DNA TGTGCCAGCAGCTTATCTTACAATGAGCAGTTCTTC. Amino acids: CASSLSYNEQFF.

V usage is TRBV2 and J usage is TRBJ1-2, with 9 bases matching TRBD1. The CDR3 sequence is 16 residues long. V gave up 6 bases and J gave up 9 bases; unmatched junction bases: 17. CDR1 is SNHLY, CDR2 FYNNEI, per germline. The CDR3 region is CASSPPPGQGSRSYTF. In DNA form, the CDR3 reads TGTGCCAGCAGCCCCCCACCCGGACAGGGGAGTCGAAGCTACACCTTC. The whole variable domain, remainder taken from reference TRBV2 and TRBJ1-2, is EPEVTQTPSHQVTQMGQEVILRCVPISNHLYFYWYRQILGQKVEFLVSFYNNEISEKSEIFDDQFSVERPDGSNFTLKIRSTKLEDSAMYFCASSPPPGQGSRSYTFGSGTRLTVV.

The chain carries TRBV5-8 and TRBJ2-5; 9 bases line up with TRBD1. V gave up 4 bases and J gave up 5 bases; unmatched junction bases: 12. The CDR3 has 16 amino acids. Germline values: CDR1 SGHTS, CDR2 YDEGEE. In nucleotides, the CDR3 is TGTGCCAGCAGCCAAGCCTTAACAGGGGGCCTGGAGACCCAGTACTTC. Protein sequence: CASSQALTGGLETQYF.

The gene calls are TRBV2 and TRBJ1-1; D unresolved. The germline CDR1 and CDR2 sequences are SNHLY and FYNNEI. The V end lost 6 bases, the J end lost 4 bases, and 12 bases lay between the germline ends. The CDR3 totals 13 residues. This CDR3 reads CASRTLAITEAFF. CDR3 DNA sequence: TGTGCCAGCAGGACATTGGCGATCACTGAAGCTTTCTTT.

This clonotype was observed a few times. This rearrangement joins TRBV12-3 or TRBV12-4 to TRBJ1-3; D not resolved. The CDR3 loop spans 13 amino acids. V was shortened by 3 bases and J by 0 bases, with 3 bases between the two germline ends. CDR3 sequence (DNA): TGTGCCAGCAGTTTTGACTCTGGAAACACCATATATTTT. The encoded protein is CASSFDSGNTIYF.

V and J are TRBV10-3 and TRBJ2-2; 10 bases align to TRBD2. With V trimmed by 0 bases and J by 2 bases, 6 bases remained unmatched. CDR1 is ENHRY, CDR2 SYGVKD, per germline. The CDR3 runs to 18 residues. The CDR3, as DNA: TGTGCCATCAGTGAGTCCGGGGGACTAGCGACCAACACCGGGGAGCTGTTTTTT. Protein product: CAISESGGLATNTGELFF.

This rearrangement joins TRBV5-4 to TRBJ2-6; TRBD2 might be the D (5 bases). Germline V gene lookup returns CDR1 SGHNT and CDR2 YYREEE (reference sequence). Trimming left V 0 bases short and J 12 bases short, with 10 bases between. This CDR3 is 13 amino acids long. CDR3 amino acids: CASSLAETSVLTF. CDR3 in DNA: TGTGCCAGCAGCTTGGCCGAAACTAGCGTCCTGACTTTC.

V gene TRBV4-1 combines with J gene TRBJ1-4; D not resolved. V was cut by 0 bases and J by 8 bases, with 10 bases left in between. The CDR3 has 14 residues. CDR1 is MGHRA and CDR2 is YSYEKL in the germline V gene. CDR3: CASSQEGVEEKLFF. Written as DNA, the CDR3 is TGCGCCAGCAGCCAAGAGGGAGTAGAAGAAAAACTGTTTTTT.

CDR3 DNA: TGTGCCAGCAGCTTGGAAGGGGCCCGCGGCAATCAGCCCCAGCATTTT. Translating gives CASSLEGARGNQPQHF. The rearrangement uses TRBV2 and TRBJ1-5; D may be TRBD1 (5 bases). CDR3 length: 16 residues. Looked up from germline, CDR1 is SNHLY and CDR2 is FYNNEI. Between the trimmed V and J ends, which lost 6 bases and 2 bases, there was a span of 17 bases.

This chain links TRBV10-2 with TRBJ1-6; possibly TRBD1 for D (5 bases). CDR3 length: 15 residues. Trimming removed 5 bases from V and 7 bases from J, with 15 bases in between. Germline-derived CDR1 and CDR2 are WSHSY and SAAADI. CDR3 sequence: CASSLVGVGNSPLHF. The DNA of the CDR3 is TGCGCCAGCAGTCTGGTGGGGGTGGGAAATTCACCCCTCCACTTT.

V and J are TRBV5-1 and TRBJ1-2; D might be TRBD1 (5 bases). V was trimmed by 0 bases and J by 4 bases, leaving 13 bases between them. The CDR3 runs 15 residues. The V gene's germline CDR1 is SGHRS and CDR2 YFSETQ. CDR3 bases: TGCGCCAGCAGCTTGGACGTAACAGGAGGCTATGGCTACACCTTC. Translated, it gives CASSLDVTGGYGYTF.

V gene TRBV7-2 combines with J gene TRBJ1-2, with 8 bases identical to TRBD1. CDR3 size: 14 residues. Per the germline V gene, CDR1 is SGHTA and CDR2 is FQGNSA. Trimming removed 1 base from V and 7 bases from J; junction bases left unmatched: 5. CDR3 nucleotide sequence: TGTGCCAGCAGCTTAGGCAGGGGGCGTAGTGGCTACACCTTC. It encodes CASSLGRGRSGYTF. The full variable domain, completed using reference TRBV7-2 and TRBJ1-2, is GAGVSQSPSNKVTEKGKDVELRCDPISGHTALYWYRQSLGQGLEFLIYFQGNSAPDKSGLPSDRFSAERTGGSVSTLTIQRTQQEDSAVYLCASSLGRGRSGYTFGSGTRLTVV.

This chain uses TRBV7-8 with TRBJ1-2; the match to TRBD1 covers 7 bases. The CDR3 has 14 amino acids. Trimming removed 1 base from V and 6 bases from J; junction bases left unmatched: 5. CDR1 and CDR2 from the germline V gene are SGHVS and FQNEAQ. CDR3 bases: TGTGCCAGCAGCTTAGTTGCCGGACAGGATGGCTACACCTTC. It codes for CASSLVAGQDGYTF. Complete variable domain (other parts from reference TRBV7-8 and TRBJ1-2): GAGVSQSPRYKVAKRGQDVALRCDPISGHVSLFWYQQALGQGPEFLTYFQNEAQLDKSGLPSDRFFAERPEGSVSTLKIQRTQQEDSAVYLCASSLVAGQDGYTFGSGTRLTVV.

This sequence joins TRBV5-8 and TRBJ2-5; D not resolved. Germline loops: CDR1 SGHTS, CDR2 YDEGEE. This CDR3 is built from 12 residues. With 8 bases removed from V and 3 bases from J, the gap between germline ends came to 11 bases. The DNA of the CDR3 is TGTGCCAGTTCGGGTGGAGAAGAGACCCAGTACTTC. It specifies CASSGGEETQYF.

In its sample, this clonotype was seen a few times. The chain links TRBV24-1 to TRBJ1-1; tentatively, D is TRBD1 (5 bases). Germline V gene data show CDR1 as KGHDR and CDR2 as SFDVKD. V gave up 7 bases and J gave up 7 bases, with 12 bases separating them. The CDR3 totals 12 residues. In DNA, the CDR3 is TGTGCCACCAGCCTGGGACCGGGTGAAGCTTTCTTT. This translates into CATSLGPGEAFF.

Comments on this clonotype: With a much larger clone just one base away, this may be a read error. The chain links TRBV12-5 to TRBJ1-2, with 7 bases that match TRBD1. The germline V gene encodes CDR1 LGHNT and CDR2 FRNRAP. This CDR3 is built from 14 residues. The chain's CDR3 is CASSGAGQNYGYTF. CDR3 bases: TGTGCCAGCAGTGGAGCGGGACAGAACTATGGCTACACCTTC.

The chain uses TRBV19 and TRBJ2-5, with D unclear. The CDR3 totals 14 residues. Germline V gene data show CDR1 as LNHDA and CDR2 as SQIVND (reference sequence). The V end was cut by 4 bases, the J end by 2 bases, with 11 bases between. The CDR3 DNA sequence: TGTGCCAGTAGTAGGCAGCTCCAACAAGAGACCCAGTACTTC. Translating gives CASSRQLQQETQYF.

A note on this clonotype: It may be a read error: a sequence one base away is much more abundant. The genes are TRBV2 and TRBJ1-4; D uncertain. Per the germline V gene, CDR1 is SNHLY and CDR2 is FYNNEI. The CDR3 has 12 residues. V was shortened by 3 bases and J by 7 bases, with 6 bases between the two germline ends. The CDR3: CASSDRPEKLFF. Here the CDR3 DNA reads TGTGCCAGCAGTGACAGGCCTGAAAAACTGTTTTTT.

This clonotype was counted between two and nine times. The rearrangement links TRBV5-1 to TRBJ1-1, with D unclear. The CDR3 extends over 14 amino acids. V was clipped by 7 bases and J by 0 bases, with 13 bases between them. The germline CDR1 and CDR2 sequences are SGHRS and YFSETQ. CDR3 loop: CASGPFSVNTEAFF. CDR3 coding DNA: TGCGCCAGCGGCCCGTTCAGTGTGAACACTGAAGCTTTCTTT.

This chain links TRBV9 with TRBJ2-3; TRBD1 might be the D (5 bases). Trimming pared 7 bases from V and 4 bases from J, leaving 13 bases between. The germline gives CDR1 SGDLS, CDR2 YYNGEE. The CDR3 is 13 amino acids. In DNA, the CDR3 is TGTGCCAGCCAAGCACAAGGGGCAGATACGCAGTATTTT. Its translation is CASQAQGADTQYF.

The gene calls are TRBV29-1 and TRBJ2-5; D may be TRBD2 (5 bases). Per germline, CDR1 SQVTM and CDR2 ANQGSEA. With 3 bases removed from V and 1 base from J, the gap between germline ends came to 9 bases. The CDR3 loop spans 13 amino acids. The CDR3 sequence: CSVDRGFQETQYF. The CDR3 DNA reads TGCAGCGTTGATCGGGGATTCCAAGAGACCCAGTACTTC. Combining the CDR3 with reference TRBV29-1 and TRBJ2-5 gives the whole variable domain SAVISQKPSRDICQRGTSLTIQCQVDSQVTMMFWYRQQPGQSLTLIATANQGSEATYESGFVIDKFPISRPNLTFSTLTVSNMSPEDSSIYLCSVDRGFQETQYFGPGTRLLVL.